This T cell receptor beta chain appears in the sequencing data of a study of vaccination and CD4 T cells after COVID-19. A word on this clonotype: Its antigen is as yet unknown.

Treatment given: roughly 10-day PBMC culture with coronavirus spike peptide pools or control peptides (ViraFEST assay). Sequenced with the Oncomine TCR Beta short-read assay was DNA taken from cultured CD4+ T cells. Each CDR3 protein is one row after TCRdb ran MiXCR on the PCR reads. Counted here are around 14,000 distinct CDR3 sequences, 50% to 55% occurring once; the ten biggest clones make up 7.5% to 9%. Source material: CD4+ T cells from blood, cultured in vitro. The sequence derives from a human donor who had recovered from COVID-19.

CDR3 sequence (DNA): TGCAGTGCTAGCTTGGCTGAGTCGGGAGGGAGCGGCACATTGAATGAGCAGTTCTTC. It specifies CSASLAESGGSGTLNEQFF. The chain carries TRBV20-1 and TRBJ2-1; 8 bases are shared with TRBD2. This CDR3 contains 19 residues. The germline V gene encodes CDR1 DFQATT and CDR2 SNEGSKA (reference sequence). V was clipped by 3 bases and J by 7 bases; unmatched bases: 23.